The 29 T cell receptor delta chains presented below share a single source sample, sequenced in a study of gamma-delta T cells after stem cell transplantation. TCRdb re-processed the RT-PCR reads using CATT. The sample carries about 1,300 delta-chain clones, around 10% recorded once. Sample: gamma-delta T cells. The receptors stem from a human donor. It is not recorded whose cells these are; they may come from a transplant donor.

Concerning this clone itself: Being one base from a much bigger clone, this may be a read error. This CDR3 is also generated by other DNA sequences in the sample. This chain connects TRDV2 to TRDJ1; 11 nucleotides agree with TRDD3. The CDR3 totals 16 residues. Germline assignment: CDR1 GEAIGNYY and CDR2 EKD. DNA of the CDR3: TGCGCCTGTGACCGACTGGGGGATAATTCTCCCGATAAACTCATCTTT. Encoded protein: CACDRLGDNSPDKLIF.

This clone was seen more than once but under ten times. The V call is TRDV2, the J call TRDJ1, with TRDD3 as a possible D gene (5 bases). V gave up 7 bases and J gave up 0 bases, with 23 bases separating them. Germline V gene sequence: CDR1 GEAIGNYY, CDR2 EKD. This CDR3 spans 17 amino acids. CDR3 in amino acids: CACESLITGVHTDKLIF. CDR3 DNA: TGTGCCTGCGAATCCTTAATTACTGGAGTTCACACCGATAAACTCATCTTT.

This clone occurred a few times. This likely came from a read error, as a far larger clone is one base away. The same CDR3 also results from other DNA sequences found in this sample. The chain combines TRDV2 with TRDJ1; 9 nucleotides line up with TRDD3. CDR3 length: 18 residues. Germline V gene data show CDR1 as GEAIGNYY and CDR2 as EKD. Unmatched junction bases numbered 12, after V lost 2 bases and J lost 0 bases. CDR3 in DNA: TGTGCCTGTGACATAGTTGGGGATACGCGATCTTACACCGATAAACTCATCTTT. Amino acids: CACDIVGDTRSYTDKLIF.

This clone qualifies as medium-sized. Other DNA sequences from this sample encode an identical CDR3 as well. The chain joins TRDV2 to TRDJ1; D unclear. From germline, CDR1 is GEAIGNYY and CDR2 EKD. CDR3 length equals 19 residues. V was pared by 2 bases and J by 6 bases, with 30 bases between. CDR3 in amino acids: CACDKVGQTDADPSHKLIF. CDR3 coding DNA: TGTGCCTGTGACAAAGTTGGTCAGACGGACGCCGATCCCTCCCATAAACTCATCTTT.

This clone was observed a few times. This DNA translates differently at residue 5 from the TCRdb protein, which is that of a much larger clone; a read error is likely, and the protein shown is the DNA's own translation. V gene TRDV2 combines with J gene TRDJ1; 11 positions agree with TRDD3. Trimming cost V 3 bases and J 0 bases; bases outside gene matches: 11. Germline V gene data show CDR1 as GEAIGNYY and CDR2 as EKD. The CDR3 covers 18 residues. CDR3 nucleotides: TGTGCCTGTGACGTAGTGGGGGATACGCGATCTTACACCGATAAACTCATCTTT. It codes for CACDVVGDTRSYTDKLIF.

In this sample, this clone turned up a few times. The protein in TCRdb stems from a much larger clone and differs at residue 15 from this DNA's translation, likely a read error; here the protein is translated from the DNA. The rearrangement uses TRDV2 and TRDJ1; 9 positions match TRDD3. J was trimmed by 1 base and V by 0 bases; bases with no gene match: 20. The CDR3 totals 21 residues. From germline, CDR1 is GEAIGNYY and CDR2 EKD. The CDR3 DNA reads as TGTGCCTGTGACACCGTTGAGTCCAACCGGCGTACTGGGGGACGCACCGATAAACTCATCTTT. Amino acid sequence: CACDTVESNRRTGGRTDKLIF.

Details on this clone: A read error is the likely source, as a far larger clone sits one nucleotide away. The gene calls are TRDV2 and TRDJ1; TRDD3 agrees at 9 bases. CDR3 size: 19 residues. V lost 0 bases to trimming and J lost 7 bases; unmatched junction nucleotides: 20. The germline CDR1 and CDR2 sequences are GEAIGNYY and EKD. The CDR3 protein is CACDTVMAQLGDGIGKLIF. The CDR3 DNA is TGTGCCTGTGACACCGTTATGGCTCAGCTGGGGGATGGAATCGGTAAACTCATCTTT.

In its sample, this clone was seen a few times. TCRdb's listed protein matches a much larger clone and diverges from this DNA's translation at residues 10 and 12, likely through a read error; the protein shown comes from the DNA. The chain carries TRDV2 and TRDJ1; 11 nucleotides agree with TRDD3. The CDR3 is made up of 18 amino acids. CDR1 and CDR2 (germline): GEAIGNYY, EKD. The trim removed 2 bases at V and 1 base at J, leaving 11 bases unmatched. The CDR3 protein is CACDIVGDTLSCTDKLIF. CDR3 DNA sequence: TGTGCCTGTGACATAGTGGGGGATACGCTATCTTGCACCGATAAACTCATCTTT.

This clone has just a few counts. TCRdb's protein, taken from a much larger clone, differs from this DNA's translation at residue 15, likely owing to a read error; the protein displayed comes from the DNA. The rearrangement joins TRDV2 to TRDJ1; D unresolved. Germline V CDR1 and CDR2: GEAIGNYY, EKD. CDR3 length equals 17 residues. In DNA, the CDR3 is TGTGCCTGTGACACCCTCGGGTCCGCCCTTGACACCGATAAACGCATCTTT. It is translated as CACDTLGSALDTDKRIF.

This clone qualifies as medium-sized (0.01 to 0.1%). Other DNA sequences within the sample encode an identical CDR3. V usage is TRDV2 and J usage is TRDJ2, with TRDD3 matching 11 bases. The CDR3 is made up of 15 amino acids. The germline V gene has CDR1 GEAIGNYY and CDR2 EKD. The V segment lost 3 bases and the J segment 7 bases; nucleotides outside the gene matches: 6. CDR3 loop: CACDSLLGDRAQLFF. DNA for the CDR3: TGTGCCTGTGACTCCCTACTGGGGGATAGAGCACAACTCTTCTTT.

A note on this clone: Sequence at one end of the junction differs from germline and may be a read error. The chain joins TRDV2 to TRDJ1; tentatively, D is TRDD2 (6 bases). The CDR3 sequence is 18 residues long. Per the germline V gene, CDR1 is GEAIGNYY and CDR2 is EKD. The CDR3 reads CACDTVSLPRGLDDKPIF. CDR3 DNA sequence: TGTGCCTGTGATACGGTTAGCCTTCCCCGAGGGCTGGACGATAAACCCATCTTT.

The CDR3, as DNA: TGTGCTTTTTCTTTTATCGGCAGTACTACATGTCGGGGGGATTCTAGCGATAAACTCATCTTT. This gives the protein CAFSFIGSTTCRGDSSDKLIF. The chain is built from TRDV3 and TRDJ1, with 7 bases that match TRDD3. TCRdb leaves out the J gene; it was filled in here by matching the DNA to germline. The CDR3 is 21 residues long. CDR1 and CDR2 from the germline V gene are TVYSNPD and GDNSRS (reference sequence).

In the case of this clone: This likely reflects a read error, since a far larger clone is one base away. The sample has other DNA sequences that encode this CDR3 too. The V call is TRDV3, the J call TRDJ1; D might be TRDD2 or TRDD3, each matching 6 bases. This CDR3 is built from 14 residues. The germline CDR1 and CDR2 sequences are TVYSNPD and GDNSRS (reference sequence). The CDR3 sequence is CALSSYDLGDKLIF. The DNA of the CDR3 is TGTGCTCTCTCCTCCTACGACCTGGGGGATAAACTCATCTTT. Variable domain in full (rest from reference TRDV3 and TRDJ1): CDKVTQSSPDQTVASGSEVVLLCTYDTVYSNPDLFWYRIRPDYSFQFVFYGDNSRSEGADFTQGRFSVKHILTQKAFHLVISPVRTEDSATYYCALSSYDLGDKLIFGKGTRVTVEP.

This clone is labeled as medium-sized. The J gene is TRDJ1, the V gene TRDV2, with 12 bases identical to TRDD3. The CDR3 totals 19 residues. CDR1 is GEAIGNYY, CDR2 EKD, per germline. J lost 0 bases, V lost 3 bases, and 13 bases had no gene match. CDR3 sequence reads: CACDRLRLGDTGYTDKLIF. The CDR3 DNA reads TGTGCCTGTGACCGACTAAGACTGGGGGATACTGGCTACACCGATAAACTCATCTTT.

To note about this clone: TCRdb assigns this DNA the protein of a much larger clone, which departs from its translation at residue 6; this likely reflects a read error, and the protein shown comes from translating the DNA. V is TRDV2 and J is TRDJ1; 7 nucleotides align to TRDD3. In the absence of a J gene in TCRdb, the DNA was matched to germline to assign it here. The ends lost 4 bases at V and 0 bases at J; junction bases unmatched: 7. Germline CDR1 and CDR2: GEAIGNYY and EKD. This CDR3 region has 15 residues. The CDR3 DNA reads TGTGCCTGTGATGGGGGGGGATCGTACACCGATAAACTCATCTTT. This translates into CACDGGGSYTDKLIF.

Regarding this clone: TCRdb's entry gives the protein of a much larger clone, which mismatches this DNA's translation at residue 5, likely from a read error; the protein reported here is translated from the DNA. The chain links TRDV2 to TRDJ1; 12 bases agree with TRDD3. V dropped 3 bases and J dropped 0; count of bases not matched to a gene: 19. CDR3 length: 21 amino acids. The germline V gene has CDR1 GEAIGNYY and CDR2 EKD. The CDR3 nucleotides read TGTGCCTGTGACGCCGTCACTGGGGGATACAACGGGACTTCGTACACCGATAAACTCATCTTT. This codes for CACDAVTGGYNGTSYTDKLIF.

Only a few counts were recorded for this clone. The rearrangement links TRDV2 to TRDJ1; maybe TRDD3 (6 bases). No J gene is reported in TCRdb; it was inferred here by comparing the DNA with germline. The CDR3 contains 17 residues. V shed 1 base and J shed 5 bases, with 22 bases lying between them. Germline V gene data show CDR1 as GEAIGNYY and CDR2 as EKD. The CDR3 DNA is TGTGCCTGTGACACTTGGGTCGGACGGGGGGACAAGGATAAACTCATCTTT. Encoded protein: CACDTWVGRGDKDKLIF.

As to this clone: At residue 13, the DNA translation does not agree with TCRdb's protein; the protein displayed here is the one encoded by the DNA. The rearrangement links TRDV2 to TRDJ1; TRDD3 matches 9 bases. CDR1 GEAIGNYY and CDR2 EKD come from the germline V gene. CDR3 length: 17 amino acids. CDR3 DNA: TGTGCCTGTGCTGGATTGGGGGATATGGGGTACACCAATAAACTCATCTTT. Encoded protein: CACAGLGDMGYTNKLIF.

This clone occurred a few times. The protein recorded in TCRdb matches a much larger clone and deviates from this DNA's translation at residue 4, suggesting a read error; the protein here is obtained by translating the DNA. J is TRDJ1 and V is TRDV2; D remains unclear. Between the trimmed V and J ends, which lost 5 bases and 5 bases, there was a span of 14 bases. Germline V gene lookup returns CDR1 GEAIGNYY and CDR2 EKD. The CDR3 has 13 amino acids. The CDR3 region has the DNA TGTGCCTGTGGCGCTATCGGGTTAGATAAACTCATCTTT. It encodes CACGAIGLDKLIF.

In regard to this clone: TCRdb pairs this DNA with a much larger clone's protein that differs at residue 17, likely a read error; the protein shown was translated from the DNA. This chain uses TRDV1 with TRDJ2, with TRDD3 matching over 9 bases. Losses at the gene ends were 5 bases for V and 4 bases for J; bases not matched to a gene: 29. Germline lookup yields CDR1 TSWWSYY and CDR2 QGS. The CDR3 runs to 23 residues. DNA of the CDR3: TGTGCTCTTGGGAAGGGGATCCTACTGAAATACGGGGGGATACTGGACTCGACAGCACAACTCTTCTTT. It encodes CALGKGILLKYGGILDSTAQLFF.

Notes on this clone: The protein given by TCRdb reflects a much larger clone and differs at residue 11 from this DNA's translation, likely from a read error; the protein shown is the DNA's translation. This chain joins TRDV2 and TRDJ1; 8 bases agree with TRDD3. The CDR3 runs 18 residues. Germline assignment: CDR1 GEAIGNYY and CDR2 EKD. V gave up 0 bases and J gave up 2 bases; unmatched junction bases: 13. CDR3: CACDTLKLLGGTTDKLIF. CDR3 coding DNA: TGTGCCTGTGACACCCTAAAATTACTGGGGGGTACGACCGATAAACTCATCTTT.

The sample holds a few counts of this clone. V usage is TRDV2 and J usage is TRDJ3; D is ambiguous. CDR1 and CDR2 from the germline V gene are GEAIGNYY and EKD. The V end was cut by 7 bases, the J end by 0 bases, with 18 bases between. The CDR3 length is 18 residues. The CDR3, as DNA: TGTGCCTGCGAGACGGGCCATGGGAACTCCTGGGACACCCGACAGATGTTTTTC. It is translated as CACETGHGNSWDTRQMFF.

The J gene is TRDJ3, while no V gene call was made; TRDD3, the D gene given by the table, was not confirmed from the DNA. CDR3 length: 18 residues. CDR3 residues: CACDTAGDSSWDTRQMFF. In DNA, the CDR3 is TGTGCCTGTGACACCGCCGGGGATAGCTCCTGGGACACCCGACAGATGTTTTTC.

This clone has a handful of counts. This could be a read error, since a much larger clone is one nucleotide away. The chain uses TRDV2 and TRDJ1, with 10 nucleotides matching TRDD3. The J gene, left out of TCRdb, was set here by checking the DNA against germline. The CDR3 has 17 residues. V gave up 0 bases and J gave up 2 bases; unmatched junction bases: 8. From germline, CDR1 is GEAIGNYY and CDR2 EKD. This chain's CDR3 is CACDTLRGDTQTDKLIF. CDR3 DNA: TGTGCCTGTGACACCTTACGGGGGGATACGCAAACCGATAAACTCATCTTT.

This clone showed up just a few times. The CDR3 nucleotides read TGTGCTCTTGGGGAACTATGGGGGAAAGAGGACACCGATAAACTCATCTTT. As protein: CALGELWGKEDTDKLIF. The gene calls are TRDV1 and TRDJ1, with 7 bases matching TRDD3. V dropped 0 bases and J dropped 0; count of bases not matched to a gene: 7. CDR1 is TSWWSYY, CDR2 QGS, per germline. This CDR3 is built from 17 residues.

Judged by abundance, this clone is medium-sized. The J gene is TRDJ1, the V gene TRDV1; the match to TRDD3 covers 10 bases. This CDR3 has 28 amino acids. After removal of 5 bases from V and 0 bases from J, the junction contained 42 bases not matched to a gene. Germline assignment: CDR1 TSWWSYY and CDR2 QGS. As DNA, the CDR3 is TGTGCTCTTGGGCTCCCAGCGCGGGAGGCCTTCTCCTATAAAGGGGGATACGCAGTTCATCAATACACCGATAAACTCATCTTT. It codes for CALGLPAREAFSYKGGYAVHQYTDKLIF.

The chain employs TRDV2 and TRDJ1, with TRDD3 matching over 8 bases. The J gene, not given by TCRdb, was assigned here from a germline match of the nucleotide sequence. Germline-derived CDR1 and CDR2 are GEAIGNYY and EKD. V lost 2 bases, J lost 3 bases, and 16 bases stayed unmatched. The CDR3 consists of 18 residues. Here the CDR3 reads CACDRRSVGYAGADKLIF. The CDR3 region has the DNA TGTGCCTGTGACAGGAGATCTGTGGGATACGCGGGGGCCGATAAACTCATCTTT.

Regarding this clone: TCRdb records a much larger clone's protein for this DNA, with a difference at residue 9 that likely arises from a read error; the protein given is the translation of the DNA. This chain joins TRDV3 and TRDJ1; D is perhaps TRDD2 (6 bases). V lost 5 bases and J 5 bases, leaving 21 bases between the germline ends. The CDR3 loop spans 14 amino acids. Germline-derived CDR1 and CDR2 are TVYSNPD and GDNSRS (reference sequence). The CDR3 sequence is CALSSYDLWDKLIF. CDR3 nucleotides: TGTGCCCTCTCCTCCTACGACCTGTGGGATAAACTCATCTTT.

The V call is TRDV1, the J call TRDJ1; 8 bases line up with TRDD3. Germline V gene sequence: CDR1 TSWWSYY, CDR2 QGS. The CDR3 covers 22 residues. J gave up 0 bases and V 4 bases, and 25 bases lay outside the gene matches. In nucleotides, the CDR3 is TGTGCTCTTGGGGTTCCTCCTATGTGGGGGATGCGACACTTTTTGTACACCGATAAACTCATCTTT. This codes for CALGVPPMWGMRHFLYTDKLIF.